A few counts support the clone carrying this T cell receptor beta chain. The antigen is undetermined. It was with a sample-barcoded 5' primer and a J-beta primer mix that a second PCR of about 7 to 12 cycles was run. Each CDR3 protein is one row after TCRdb ran MiXCR on the 5' RACE reads. Of about 1 million distinct CDR3 sequences in the sample, 45% are singletons; the top ten hold 18%. This sample is drawn from a study of blood T cells in healthy people across ages. Notes on the study in general: Per million T cells, the diversity of TCR beta decreased roughly linearly as age advanced.

Germline V CDR1 and CDR2: SEHNR, FQNEAQ (reference sequence). The CDR3 is made up of 17 amino acids. Trimming took 7 bases from V and 0 from J, leaving 18 bases between them. The sequence was collected from a woman aged 55-69 years in good health. This chain joins TRBV7-9 and TRBJ1-4; tentatively, D is TRBD1 (6 bases). Sequenced input: blood. CDR3 sequence reads: CASNGGHSRTTNEKLFF. CDR3 sequence (DNA): TGTGCCAGCAACGGGGGACACTCAAGAACAACTAATGAAAAACTGTTTTTT.